This T cell receptor (beta chain) was sequenced during a study of blood T cell repertoires in COVID-19 (dated by TCRdb to about 2020). At the level of the whole study: Samples from collaborators originated in the United States, Italy and Spain and spanned both the acute and convalescent phases of COVID-19. The prospective study material was composed of cDNA or gDNA derived from T cells, B-cell-depleted T cells, or PBMCs. The dataset comprised deeply sampled blood TCRbeta repertoires from subjects exposed to, actively infected with, or recovered from COVID-19. The repertoires were released in a freely available public database intended as a resource for research on the immune response to SARS-CoV-2. The samples were drawn from the first 160 participants of the ongoing ImmuneRACE study and from more than 1,000 subjects provided by 6 global collaborators. The sample metadata nearly always contained a de-identified subject ID, COVID-19 status, age in years and sex. Where available, HLA class I and class II types were taken from metadata supplied by the sample provider and were not determined by assay-based typing. Study-wide findings and limitations: Clinical and demographic metadata were provided uncurated, with the amount varying by source and participant.

Spanning cysteine to phenylalanine, the CDR3 consists of 15 amino acids. Solely the CDR3 DNA is kept, with 45 bases framed from the first base. V is pruned by 1 base and J by 6 bases, leaving 2 bases of the junction without a gene match. CDR1 is given as SNHLY and CDR2 as FYNNEI, both from the germline V gene. The immunoSEQ Assay, a bias-controlled multiplex PCR, was used to amplify TCRbeta CDR3 regions from genomic DNA. In the paper's pipeline: Nucleated cell counts per sample were estimated from amplification of reference gene primers within the assay. To quantify the absolute abundance of each unique TCRbeta CDR3 rearrangement, sequence reads were collapsed and filtered. For each sample, productive Simpson clonality was calculated as the square root of Simpson's diversity index across productive rearrangements. The clones in this table, taken by TCRdb from immuneACCESS, are in-frame only. Not every clone is retained; where verified, under half of the shortfall comes from an unresolved V gene, and the cause of the rest is unknown. D and trimming were read from the DNA, whereas the V and J calls and clone size are those reported in that table. The sample has tens of thousands of clones on record, approximately 89% of them singletons. The ten most abundant clones make up 5% to 6.5% of the sample.

Collaborating institutions collected whole blood in K2EDTA tubes following their own protocols. For TCRbeta analysis, collaborator samples were shipped as frozen whole blood, as isolated PBMCs, or as DNA extracted from either sample type. Comments on this clone: Its antigen is currently not known. Base qualities are missing; no much larger clone stands one base away.

What was sequenced was peripheral blood. This TCR came from a man aged 50-60 years with active COVID-19. This sequence uses TRBV2 and TRBJ1-5, and TRBD1 matches 11 of the central bases. The CDR3 sequence is CASSEGGQGVQPQHF. The nucleotide sequence is given as TGTGCCAGCAGTGAAGGGGGACAGGGGGTTCAGCCCCAGCATTTT.